A selection of T cell receptor beta chains follows, all from one sample in a study of cytomegalovirus exposure and HLA in healthy donors. Data came from immunoSEQ multiplex PCR; TCRdb stores just in-frame clones and leaves some out. Among roughly 140,000 clones, 75% to 85% were seen once, and the ten largest hold 2.4%. Sequenced material: PBMCs. The receptor set was obtained from a woman aged 18-29 years in good health and CMV-seropositive. CDR3s include the opening cysteine and the closing phenylalanine or tryptophan. The order of the fields is J gene, clone size, V gene, D gene, CDR3 DNA, CDR3 protein. D genes are given only for firm matches. Clone size is not always given. Where it is, it says once, few, many or a class for expanded clones.

TRBJ2-7	-	TRBV29-1	TRBD1	TGCAGCGTTGAAGTTGGGACAGGAGCCTTCTCCTACGAGCAGTACTTC	CSVEVGTGAFSYEQYF
TRBJ1-5	-	TRBV18	TRBD1	TGTGCCAGCTCCCAGGGACAGCAAAATCAGCCCCAGCATTTT	CASSQGQQNQPQHF
TRBJ1-3	-	TRBV5-4	-	TGTGCCAGCAGCCCCACGTGGGGCAACTCTGGAAACACCATATATTTT	CASSPTWGNSGNTIYF
TRBJ1-5	-	TRBV7-9	TRBD1	TGTGCCAGCAGCCCCGGGACAGAAGGAGTCAAGCCCCAGCATTTT	CASSPGTEGVKPQHF
TRBJ2-7	-	TRBV7-2	TRBD1	TGTGCCAGCAGCTCCAAGACAGGGGAGGCCTACGAGCAGTACTTC	CASSSKTGEAYEQYF
TRBJ2-3	-	TRBV14	TRBD2	TGTGCCAGCCGTGGCGGGGGGGCCGGCAATACGCAGTATTTT	CASRGGGAGNTQYF
TRBJ1-6	-	TRBV6-1	-	TGTGCCAGCAGGAACATGCTGAATTCACCCCTCCACTTT	CASRNMLNSPLHF
TRBJ1-1	-	TRBV7-2	-	TGTGCCAGCAGCTTAATGTTACCCACTACAACACCGAACACTGAAGCTTTCTTT	CASSLMLPTTTPNTEAFF
TRBJ2-4	once	TRBV27	TRBD2	TGTGCCAGCAGTCTCGGACTAGCGGGCAAAAACATTCAGTACTTC	CASSLGLAGKNIQYF
TRBJ2-7	-	TRBV5-5	TRBD1	TGTGCCAGCAGCACGTGGACAGGGGACTACGAGCAGTACTTC	CASSTWTGDYEQYF
TRBJ2-7	-	TRBV28	TRBD1	TGTGCCAGCAGTCCGATGGGACAGGCCTACGAGCAGTACTTC	CASSPMGQAYEQYF
TRBJ2-7	-	TRBV13	TRBD1	TGTGCCAGCAGCACCAGGGGGCGTGAGCAGTACTTC	CASSTRGREQYF
TRBJ1-2	-	TRBV14	-	TGTGCCAGCAGCCAAGGCCAGGGGAGGGACTATGGCTACACCTTC	CASSQGQGRDYGYTF
TRBJ2-7	-	TRBV6-5	TRBD1	TGTGCCAGCAGTTACTCGAGGGAAGGGGGCGGGTACGAGCAGTACTTC	CASSYSREGGGYEQYF
TRBJ2-5	-	TRBV28	TRBD1	TGTGCCAGCAGTCCTCGCCAGGGGGTCGGGGAAGAGACCCAGTACTTC	CASSPRQGVGEETQYF
TRBJ1-1	-	TRBV7-9	-	TGTGCCAGCAGCAGCCCAGGGCGTAAAGTAGCGGACACTGAAGCTTTCTTT	CASSSPGRKVADTEAFF
TRBJ1-2	few	TRBV20-1	-	TGCAGTGCTAGAGTCCCCGGGGGCTACACCTTC	CSARVPGGYTF
TRBJ1-3	once	TRBV5-1	-	TGCGCCAGCAGCTTGGCTGGCGGAAACTCTGGAAACACCATATATTTT	CASSLAGGNSGNTIYF
TRBJ2-7	-	TRBV27	-	TGTGCCAGCAGTTCCTGGGGCCCCTCCTACGAGCAGTACTTC	CASSSWGPSYEQYF
TRBJ1-2	-	TRBV7-9	TRBD1	TGTGCCAGCAGCCAGGGGGTAGGGTCTGGCTACACCTTC	CASSQGVGSGYTF
TRBJ1-2	-	TRBV6-5	-	TGTGCCAGCAGTTCGCTGGGAGGGGTATATGGCTACACCTTC	CASSSLGGVYGYTF
TRBJ1-4	-	TRBV6-5	TRBD1	TGTGCCAGCAGGGGGACAGGATCTGGAAAACTGTTTTTT	CASRGTGSGKLFF
TRBJ1-1	once	TRBV25-1	-	TGTGCCAGCAGTGAACCCACAGGGAACACTGAAGCTTTCTTT	CASSEPTGNTEAFF
TRBJ2-1	-	TRBV7-9	TRBD2	TGTGCCAGCAGCTTCGCGCTAGCGGGGATATACAATGAGCAGTTCTTC	CASSFALAGIYNEQFF
TRBJ1-6	-	TRBV6-5	TRBD1	TGTGCCAGCAGGGGGACAGGGGTTAATTCACCCCTCCACTTT	CASRGTGVNSPLHF
TRBJ2-2	-	TRBV5-4	-	TGTGCCAGCAGCCGCGGTGCGGGGAACACCGGGGAGCTGTTTTTT	CASSRGAGNTGELFF
TRBJ2-3	once	TRBV5-1	TRBD1	TGCGCCAGCAGCCCCGGGGACAGCTACACAGATACGCAGTATTTT	CASSPGDSYTDTQYF
TRBJ2-7	-	TRBV27	TRBD1	TGCGCCAGCAGTCCGACGGGACAGGGAAACTACGAGCAGTACTTC	CASSPTGQGNYEQYF
TRBJ2-2	-	TRBV2	TRBD1	TGTGCCAGCAGGCTGACAGGGGTGATGGCCGGGGAGCTGTTTTTT	CASRLTGVMAGELFF
TRBJ2-7	once	TRBV5-4	TRBD2	TGTGCCAGCAGCCCAGATTCTAGCGGTAACTACGAGCAGTACTTC	CASSPDSSGNYEQYF
TRBJ1-2	-	TRBV12-5	TRBD1	TGTGCTAGTGGTTCGCCTCTGGGGACAGCCCATGGGTATAACTATGGCTACACCTTC	CASGSPLGTAHGYNYGYTF
TRBJ2-4	-	TRBV13	TRBD1	TGTGCCAGCAGCTTGGGCAGGGGGAACATTCAGTACTTC	CASSLGRGNIQYF
TRBJ1-2	-	TRBV5-6	-	TGTGCCAGCACCCCCGGGAGAGGGAATGGCTACACCTTC	CASTPGRGNGYTF
TRBJ1-6	-	TRBV5-1	TRBD1	TGCGCCAGCAGCAGCAGACAGGGGAGCTCCTATAATTCACCCCTCCACTTT	CASSSRQGSSYNSPLHF
TRBJ1-1	-	TRBV28	-	TGTGCCAGCAGTTTAGGGGGGACCGTGAACACTGAAGCTTTCTTT	CASSLGGTVNTEAFF
TRBJ2-5	-	TRBV30	-	TGTGCCTGGACGGGACTGCAAGAGACCCAGTACTTC	CAWTGLQETQYF
TRBJ1-2	few	TRBV19	TRBD1	TGTGCCAGTAGTACGACAGGGACAGCCCGGGGCTACACCTTC	CASSTTGTARGYTF
TRBJ2-1	-	TRBV6-1	-	TGTGCCAGCAGCCTCAGGACCGGAGGGGAGCAGTTCTTC	CASSLRTGGEQFF
TRBJ1-2	-	TRBV6-6	TRBD1	TGTGCCAGCAGCCAGACCCATCAGGGGGTATTGGGTGGCTACACCTTC	CASSQTHQGVLGGYTF
TRBJ1-1	-	TRBV5-1	-	TGCGCCAGCAGCAGTAGGGCTGGGCAGGGGAACACTGAAGCTTTCTTT	CASSSRAGQGNTEAFF
TRBJ2-7	-	TRBV5-1	-	TGCGCCAGCAGCTTGGGGGACATCTCCTACGAGCAGTACTTC	CASSLGDISYEQYF
TRBJ1-4	once	TRBV4-1	-	TGCGCCAGCAGCCAAGAGGCACAGGGCAATGAAAAACTGTTTTTT	CASSQEAQGNEKLFF
TRBJ2-5	once	TRBV5-1	-	TGCGCCAGCAGCTTTGGGGGGGGCGTATCAGAGACCCAGTACTTC	CASSFGGGVSETQYF
TRBJ1-4	-	TRBV7-9	-	TGTTCCAGCAGCCTTCTCCCTAGTGAAAAACTGTTTTTT	CSSSLLPSEKLFF
TRBJ2-7	-	TRBV11-2	TRBD1	TGTGCCAGCAGCTTCGGCAGGGGGCTAACCTACGAGCAGTACTTC	CASSFGRGLTYEQYF
TRBJ1-2	-	TRBV7-2	TRBD1	TGTGCCAGCAGCTTAGGGGGACAGGGTGGCTACACCTTC	CASSLGGQGGYTF
TRBJ2-7	-	TRBV12-5	TRBD1	TGTGCTAGTGATACCCAGGGGGATCCCTACGAGCAGTACTTC	CASDTQGDPYEQYF
TRBJ2-5	-	TRBV7-6	-	TGTGCCAGCGAGAGAGAGCATCAAGAGACCCAGTACTTC	CASEREHQETQYF